This T cell receptor (beta chain) derives from a study of shared clonotypes between healthy human individuals. This CDR3 is 14 amino acids long. V lost 0 bases to trimming and J lost 0 bases, with 6 bases between them. Per germline, CDR1 SGHRS and CDR2 YFSETQ. Clones were read by immunoSEQ multiplex PCR, and TCRdb kept only the in-frame ones, dropping some. The table includes approximately 700,000 clones, 55% to 85% detected once. The source material was memory CD4+ T cells sorted from blood. Subset here: CD45RA-negative fraction. The chain joins TRBV5-1 to TRBJ1-1; D gene unclear. The sequence was collected from a woman in her twenties or thirties in good health. This chain's CDR3 is CASSLGKLNTEAFF. As DNA, the CDR3 is TGCGCCAGCAGCTTGGGGAAATTGAACACTGAAGCTTTCTTT.